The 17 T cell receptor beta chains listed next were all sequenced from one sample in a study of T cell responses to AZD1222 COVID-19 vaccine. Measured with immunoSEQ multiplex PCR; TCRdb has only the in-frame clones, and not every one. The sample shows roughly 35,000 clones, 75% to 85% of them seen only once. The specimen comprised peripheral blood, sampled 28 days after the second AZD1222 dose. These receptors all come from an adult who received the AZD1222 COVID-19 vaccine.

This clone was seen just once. The chain's CDR3 is CASSKRTELPETQYF. CDR3 bases: TGTGCCAGCAGCAAACGGACCGAACTGCCAGAGACCCAGTACTTC. The chain joins TRBV21-1 to TRBJ2-5. TRBV21-1 is assigned pseudogene status. The CDR3 loop spans 15 amino acids.

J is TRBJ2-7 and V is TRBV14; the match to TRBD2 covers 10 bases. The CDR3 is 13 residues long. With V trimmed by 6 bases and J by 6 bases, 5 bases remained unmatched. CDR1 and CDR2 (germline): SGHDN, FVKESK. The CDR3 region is CASSPAGGREQYV. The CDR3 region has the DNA TGTGCCAGCAGTCCAGCGGGAGGGCGCGAGCAGTACGTC.

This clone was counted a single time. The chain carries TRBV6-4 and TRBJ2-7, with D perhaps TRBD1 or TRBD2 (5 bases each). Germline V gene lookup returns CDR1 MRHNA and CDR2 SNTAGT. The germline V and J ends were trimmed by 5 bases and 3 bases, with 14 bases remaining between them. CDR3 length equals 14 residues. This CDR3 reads CASSRDPNSYEQYF. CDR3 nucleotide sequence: TGTGCCAGCAGTCGGGACCCCAACAGCTACGAGCAGTACTTC.

The CDR3 loop is CASSLASNEKLFF. As DNA, the CDR3 is TGTGCCAGCAGTTTAGCGAGCAATGAAAAACTGTTTTTT. The chain combines TRBV12-3 or TRBV12-4 with TRBJ1-4; D unresolved. CDR3 length: 13 residues. Trimming removed 0 bases at V and 5 bases at J, with 4 bases between.

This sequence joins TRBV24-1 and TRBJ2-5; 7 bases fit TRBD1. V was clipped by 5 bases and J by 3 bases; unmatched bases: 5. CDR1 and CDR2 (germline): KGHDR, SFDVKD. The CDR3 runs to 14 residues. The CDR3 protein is CATSGRQGEETQYF. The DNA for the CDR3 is TGTGCCACCAGTGGTAGACAGGGAGAAGAGACCCAGTACTTC.

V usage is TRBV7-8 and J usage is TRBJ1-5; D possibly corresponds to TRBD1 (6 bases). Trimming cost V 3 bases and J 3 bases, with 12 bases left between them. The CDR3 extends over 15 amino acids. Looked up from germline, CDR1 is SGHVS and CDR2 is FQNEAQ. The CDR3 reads CASSFKSGDNQPQHF. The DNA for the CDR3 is TGTGCCAGCAGCTTTAAGTCAGGGGACAATCAGCCCCAGCATTTT.

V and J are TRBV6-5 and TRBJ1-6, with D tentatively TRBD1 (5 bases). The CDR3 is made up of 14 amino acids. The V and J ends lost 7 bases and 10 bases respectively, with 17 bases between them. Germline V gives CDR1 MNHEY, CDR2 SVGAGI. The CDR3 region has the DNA TGTGCCAGCACCCTGATGGGGGGGGGATCACCCCTCCACTTT. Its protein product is CASTLMGGGSPLHF.

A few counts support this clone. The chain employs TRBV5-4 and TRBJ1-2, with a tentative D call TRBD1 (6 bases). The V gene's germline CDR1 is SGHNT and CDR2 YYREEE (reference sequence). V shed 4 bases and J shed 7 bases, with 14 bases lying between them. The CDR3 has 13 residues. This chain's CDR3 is CASSPQTGFGYTF. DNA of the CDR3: TGTGCCAGCAGCCCCCAAACAGGGTTTGGCTACACCTTC.

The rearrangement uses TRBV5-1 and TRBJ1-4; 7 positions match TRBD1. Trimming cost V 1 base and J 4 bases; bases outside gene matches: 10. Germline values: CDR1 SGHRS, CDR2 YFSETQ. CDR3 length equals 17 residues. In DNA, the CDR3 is TGCGCCAGCAGCTTGCGAGGGGGCCTCCACTATAATGAAAAACTGTTTTTT. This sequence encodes CASSLRGGLHYNEKLFF.

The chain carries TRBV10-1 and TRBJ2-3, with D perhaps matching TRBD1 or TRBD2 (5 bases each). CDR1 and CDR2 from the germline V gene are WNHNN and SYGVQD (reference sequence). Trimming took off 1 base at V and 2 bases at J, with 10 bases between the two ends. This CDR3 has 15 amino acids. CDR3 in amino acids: CASSEYRGPTDTQYF. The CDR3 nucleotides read TGCGCCAGCAGTGAGTACCGGGGACCCACAGATACGCAGTATTTT.

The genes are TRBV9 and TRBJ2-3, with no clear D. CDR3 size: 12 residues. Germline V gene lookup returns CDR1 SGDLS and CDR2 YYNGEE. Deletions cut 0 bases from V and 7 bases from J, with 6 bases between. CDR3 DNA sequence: TGTGCCAGCAGCGTAGTAGGAAATACGCAGTATTTT. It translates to CASSVVGNTQYF.

CDR3 amino acids: CASSLLEQGRGNTIYF. The CDR3 nucleotides are TGTGCCAGCAGCTTATTAGAACAGGGGAGGGGAAACACCATATATTTT. The chain links TRBV7-8 to TRBJ1-3; 7 bases fit TRBD1. V lost 2 bases and J lost 4; bases outside the gene matches: 8. The CDR3 length is 16 residues. Per the germline V gene, CDR1 is SGHVS and CDR2 is FQNEAQ.

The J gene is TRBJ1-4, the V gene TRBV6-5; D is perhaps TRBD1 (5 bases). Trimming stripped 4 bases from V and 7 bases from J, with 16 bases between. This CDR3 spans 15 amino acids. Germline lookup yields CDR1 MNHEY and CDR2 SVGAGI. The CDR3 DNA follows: TGTGCCAGCAGTTCGAGGCGGGGCCGGGGTGAAAAACTGTTTTTT. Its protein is CASSSRRGRGEKLFF.

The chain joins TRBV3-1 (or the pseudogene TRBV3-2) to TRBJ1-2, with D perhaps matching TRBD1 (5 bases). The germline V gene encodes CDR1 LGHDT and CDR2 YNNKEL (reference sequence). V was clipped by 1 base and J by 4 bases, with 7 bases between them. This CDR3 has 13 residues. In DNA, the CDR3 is TGTGCCAGCAGCCAAGGGACACTCTATGGCTACACCTTC. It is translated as CASSQGTLYGYTF.

The CDR3 DNA is TGTGCCAGCACCCGTGGGGGAGAGACCCAGTACTTC. Translation gives CASTRGGETQYF. The gene calls are TRBV7-8 and TRBJ2-5, with D tentatively TRBD1 or TRBD2 (5 bases each). The V end lost 7 bases, the J end lost 4 bases, and 10 bases lay between the germline ends. Germline-derived CDR1 and CDR2 are SGHVS and FQNEAQ. The CDR3 covers 12 residues.

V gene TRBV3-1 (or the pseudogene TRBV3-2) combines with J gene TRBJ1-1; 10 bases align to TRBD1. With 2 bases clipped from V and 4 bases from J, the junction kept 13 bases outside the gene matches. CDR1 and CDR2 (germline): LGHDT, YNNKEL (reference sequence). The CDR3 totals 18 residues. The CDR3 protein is CASSQSKTRDRGITEAFF. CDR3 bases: TGTGCCAGCAGCCAATCCAAAACCCGGGACAGGGGTATCACTGAAGCTTTCTTT.

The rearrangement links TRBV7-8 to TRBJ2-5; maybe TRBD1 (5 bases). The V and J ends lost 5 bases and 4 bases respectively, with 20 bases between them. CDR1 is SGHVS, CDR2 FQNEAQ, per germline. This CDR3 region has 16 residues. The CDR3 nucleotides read TGTGCCAGCAGCGTAAAGGATACAGGCCGAGGAGAGACCCAGTACTTC. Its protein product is CASSVKDTGRGETQYF.